The T cell receptor beta chain described here comes from a study of long-term antiretroviral therapy in people with HIV. Whole-study results and caveats: Blood was collected between 2004 and 2017, possibly under older ART regimens. CDR3 length ranges were narrower in HIV repertoires than in controls. Post-ART samples showed increased diversity that remained below transplant donor control levels.

A remark on this clone: Its specificity is not known.

Trimming cost V 2 bases and J 6 bases, with 10 bases left between them. CDR1 is LNHDA and CDR2 is SQIVND in the germline V gene (reference sequence). This CDR3 is 14 amino acids long. The immunoSEQ assay was v3.0, run at survey level. Only in-frame clones appear in the TCRdb table, and some are missing; sequencing was by immunoSEQ multiplex PCR. Found here are tens of thousands of clones, around 86% of them singletons; the top ten hold 9% to 15%. The sequenced sample was unsorted PBMCs, obtained 0.1 years before starting antiretroviral therapy. The J gene is TRBJ2-2, the V gene TRBV19; D gene unclear. This receptor was taken from a man in his forties with HIV. CDR3 in DNA: TGTGCCAGTAGTATAAACCCTCAAGCCGGGGAGCTGTTTTTT. Translating it yields CASSINPQAGELFF.